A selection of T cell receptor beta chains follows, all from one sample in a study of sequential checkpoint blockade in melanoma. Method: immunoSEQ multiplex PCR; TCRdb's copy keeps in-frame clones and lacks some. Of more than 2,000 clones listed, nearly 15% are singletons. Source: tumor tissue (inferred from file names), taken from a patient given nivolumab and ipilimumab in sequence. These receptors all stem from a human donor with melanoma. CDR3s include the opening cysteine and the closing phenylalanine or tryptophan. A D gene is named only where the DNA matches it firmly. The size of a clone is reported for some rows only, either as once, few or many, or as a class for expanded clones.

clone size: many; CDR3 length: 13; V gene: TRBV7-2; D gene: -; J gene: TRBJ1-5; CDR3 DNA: TGTGCCAGCAGCCGGCGCAGCAATCAGCCCCAGCATTTT; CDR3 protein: CASSRRSNQPQHF
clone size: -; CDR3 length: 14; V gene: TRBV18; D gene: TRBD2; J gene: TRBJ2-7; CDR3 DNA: TGTGCCAGCTCATTAAGCGGGGCCTTCTACGAGCAGTACTTC; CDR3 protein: CASSLSGAFYEQYF
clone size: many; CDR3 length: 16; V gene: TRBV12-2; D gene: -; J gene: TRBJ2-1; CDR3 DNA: TGTGCCAGTTCAAGCCGGGACAGGGGATCCTACAATGAGCAGTTCTTC; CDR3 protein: CASSSRDRGSYNEQFF
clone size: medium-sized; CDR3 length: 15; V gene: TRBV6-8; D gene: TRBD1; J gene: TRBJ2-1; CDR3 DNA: TGTGCCAGCAGTTACCTTCCAACAGGGGACGGTGAGCAGTTCTTC; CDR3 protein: CASSYLPTGDGEQFF
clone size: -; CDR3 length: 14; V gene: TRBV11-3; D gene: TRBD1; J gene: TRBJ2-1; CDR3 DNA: TGTGCCAGCAGCTTGAGACAGGGTTACAATGAGCAGTTCTTC; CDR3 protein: CASSLRQGYNEQFF
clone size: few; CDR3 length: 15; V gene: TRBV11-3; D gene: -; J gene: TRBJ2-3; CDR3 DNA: TGTGCCAGCAGCTTAGGGACAGGGAGGGTTGATACGCAGTATTTT; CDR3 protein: CASSLGTGRVDTQYF
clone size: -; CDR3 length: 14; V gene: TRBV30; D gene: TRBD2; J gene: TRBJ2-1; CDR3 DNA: TGTGCCGCAATGTCCGGGACTAGCGACAATGAGCAGTTCTTC; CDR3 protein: CAAMSGTSDNEQFF
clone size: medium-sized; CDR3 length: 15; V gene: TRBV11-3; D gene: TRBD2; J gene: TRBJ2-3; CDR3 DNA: TGTGCCAGCAGCTTAAAGGCGGGAGGGCCAGATACGCAGTATTTT; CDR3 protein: CASSLKAGGPDTQYF
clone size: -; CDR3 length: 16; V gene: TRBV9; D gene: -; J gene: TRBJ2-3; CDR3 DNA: TGTGCCAGCAGCGTTCGGGAGTGGGGGAGCACAGATACGCAGTATTTT; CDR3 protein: CASSVREWGSTDTQYF
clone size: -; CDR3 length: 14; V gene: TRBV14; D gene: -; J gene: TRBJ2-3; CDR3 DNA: TGTGCCAGCAGCCCCCGGACTAGCACAGATACGCAGTATTTT; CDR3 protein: CASSPRTSTDTQYF
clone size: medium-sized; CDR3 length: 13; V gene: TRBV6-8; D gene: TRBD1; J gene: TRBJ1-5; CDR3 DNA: TGTGCCATCAGTAAGGGACAGGCTCAGCCCCAGCATTTT; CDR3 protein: CAISKGQAQPQHF
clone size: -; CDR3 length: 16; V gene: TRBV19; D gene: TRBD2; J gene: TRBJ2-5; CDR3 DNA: TGTGCCAGTAGTACCACGCCGGGACTATCACAAGAGACCCAGTACTTC; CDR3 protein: CASSTTPGLSQETQYF
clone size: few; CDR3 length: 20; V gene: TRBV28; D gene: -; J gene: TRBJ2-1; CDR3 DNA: TGTGCCAGCAGTTCTCCCCAGGGTGGAAATCTACCTCTACGCTACAATGAGCAGTTCTTC; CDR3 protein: CASSSPQGGNLPLRYNEQFF
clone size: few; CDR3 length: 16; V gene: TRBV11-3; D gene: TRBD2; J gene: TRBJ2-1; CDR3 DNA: TGTGCCAGCAGCCAAAGTGAGGCGGGAGGGCCCCCTCAACCGTTCTTC; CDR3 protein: CASSQSEAGGPPQPFF
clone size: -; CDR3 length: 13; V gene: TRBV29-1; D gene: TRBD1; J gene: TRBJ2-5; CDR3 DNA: TGCAGCGTTTCGACAGGGGTTCGGGAGACCCAGTACTTC; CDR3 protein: CSVSTGVRETQYF
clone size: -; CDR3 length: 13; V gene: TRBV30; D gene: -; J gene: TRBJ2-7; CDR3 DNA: TGTGCCTGGAGTGTAGGCCACAGAGAAGCGCAGTACTTC; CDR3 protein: CAWSVGHREAQYF
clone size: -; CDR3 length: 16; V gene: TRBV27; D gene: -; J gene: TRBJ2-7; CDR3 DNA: TGTGCCAGCAGTTTATATTCCCTCTCCCCTTCCTACGAGCAGTACTTC; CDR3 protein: CASSLYSLSPSYEQYF
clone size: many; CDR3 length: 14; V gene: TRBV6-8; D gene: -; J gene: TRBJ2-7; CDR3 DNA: TGTGCCAGCAGTTACTCCACCGATGGATACGAGCAGTACTTC; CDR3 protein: CASSYSTDGYEQYF
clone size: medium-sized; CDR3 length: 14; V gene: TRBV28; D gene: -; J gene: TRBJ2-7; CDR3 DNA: TGTGCCAGCAGTTCCTATGAGGGTTTCCTCGAGCAGTACTTC; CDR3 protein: CASSSYEGFLEQYF
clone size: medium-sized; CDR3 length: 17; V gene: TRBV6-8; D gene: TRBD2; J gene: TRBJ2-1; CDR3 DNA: TGTGCCAGCAGTTACTCAGGTCTAGCGGGAACCTACAATGAGCAGTTCTTC; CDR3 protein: CASSYSGLAGTYNEQFF
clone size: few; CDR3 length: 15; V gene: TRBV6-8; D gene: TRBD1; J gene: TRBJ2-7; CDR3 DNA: TGTGCCATCAGTGCAGTCCCGGACAGGGGTTTAGGGCAGTACTTC; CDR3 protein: CAISAVPDRGLGQYF
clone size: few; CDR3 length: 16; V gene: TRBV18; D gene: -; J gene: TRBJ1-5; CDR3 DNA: TGTGCCAGCTCACCTTCGGAGGGTATGTTGAGTCAGCCCCAGCATTTT; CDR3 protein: CASSPSEGMLSQPQHF